A single sample is the source of the 31 T cell receptor beta chains below, sequenced in a study of blood T cell repertoires in COVID-19. Sequenced by immunoSEQ multiplex PCR; TCRdb stores in-frame clones only, minus some. The data show about 250,000 clones, around nine tenths seen once. Sequenced: PBMCs or T cells enriched from blood (not recorded which). Every receptor here comes from a woman aged 45-59 years who had recovered from COVID-19.

The V and J genes are TRBV30 and TRBJ1-3, with D perhaps TRBD1 (6 bases). The germline CDR1 and CDR2 sequences are GTSNPN and SVGIG (reference sequence). This CDR3 comprises 14 residues. V was shortened by 0 bases and J by 9 bases, with 15 bases between the two germline ends. DNA for the CDR3: TGTGCCTGGAGTGTGGGGGGGGCGGAAGGCACCATATATTTT. Translation gives CAWSVGGAEGTIYF.

This clone appeared a single time. The genes are TRBV11-2 and TRBJ1-2; D remains unclear. Germline CDR1 reads SGHAT; CDR2 reads FQNNGV. CDR3 size: 13 residues. Trimming removed 5 bases at V and 4 bases at J, with 11 bases between. In DNA, the CDR3 is TGTGCCAGCAGCCCGGAGAACTTCTATGGCTACACCTTC. This gives the protein CASSPENFYGYTF.

The V and J genes are TRBV7-9 and TRBJ2-7; 7 nucleotides line up with TRBD2. V lost 5 bases to trimming and J lost 3 bases; unmatched junction nucleotides: 4. The CDR3 length is 13 residues. CDR1 is SEHNR and CDR2 is FQNEAQ in the germline V gene (reference sequence). The CDR3 spells CASSGGGSYEQYF. The CDR3 DNA reads as TGTGCCAGCAGCGGGGGAGGGAGCTACGAGCAGTACTTC.

The chain's CDR3 is CASSINGHRNTEAFF. The DNA of the CDR3 is TGTGCCAGCTCAATAAACGGACACCGGAACACTGAAGCTTTCTTT. The genes are TRBV18 and TRBJ1-1; maybe TRBD1 (5 bases). CDR1 and CDR2 from the germline V gene are KGHSH and LQKENI. The CDR3 is 15 residues long. Trimming removed 5 bases from V and 1 base from J, with 14 bases in between.

This clone was counted between two and nine times. V and J are TRBV7-2 and TRBJ1-2; 8 nucleotides line up with TRBD1. The ends lost 4 bases at V and 6 bases at J; junction bases unmatched: 7. The CDR3 has 14 amino acids. From germline, CDR1 is SGHTA and CDR2 FQGNSA. CDR3 in amino acids: CASSSGQGENGYTF. DNA of the CDR3: TGTGCCAGCAGCTCAGGACAGGGAGAGAATGGCTACACCTTC.

This rearrangement joins TRBV29-1 to TRBJ1-4; possibly TRBD1 for D (5 bases). V was pared by 4 bases and J by 5 bases, with 8 bases between. Germline V gene sequence: CDR1 SQVTM, CDR2 ANQGSEA. This CDR3 contains 12 residues. The CDR3 region has the DNA TGCAGCGTTGGGGGGGGGAATGAAAAACTGTTTTTT. It yields the protein CSVGGGNEKLFF.

The gene calls are TRBV4-1 and TRBJ2-7, with D tentatively TRBD1 (6 bases). Trimming cost V 3 bases and J 0 bases, with 12 bases left between them. Germline V gives CDR1 MGHRA, CDR2 YSYEKL. CDR3 length equals 15 residues. This CDR3 is CASSQFRDTSYEQYF. The CDR3 bases are TGCGCCAGCAGCCAGTTCCGGGACACCTCCTACGAGCAGTACTTC.

J is TRBJ2-7 and V is TRBV6-2 or TRBV6-3; maybe TRBD2 (6 bases). Per germline, CDR1 MNHEY and CDR2 SVGEGT. The CDR3 length is 13 residues. The V end was cut by 4 bases, the J end by 0 bases, with 7 bases between. CDR3 region: CASSWEVSYEQYF. In DNA, the CDR3 is TGTGCCAGCAGTTGGGAGGTCTCCTACGAGCAGTACTTC.

The CDR3 DNA follows: TGTGCCATCACTGGCGGGAGAGGAGAGACCCAGTACTTC. The encoded protein is CAITGGRGETQYF. The chain couples TRBV10-3 to TRBJ2-5, with 7 bases fitting TRBD2. Germline lookup yields CDR1 ENHRY and CDR2 SYGVKD. The CDR3 sequence is 13 residues long. The trim removed 7 bases at V and 4 bases at J, leaving 6 bases unmatched.

This clone was seen once. The chain is built from TRBV5-5 and TRBJ2-7; D unresolved. Germline CDR1 SGHKS, CDR2 YYEKEE (reference sequence). Trimming removed 2 bases at V and 2 bases at J, with 5 bases between. This CDR3 is 12 amino acids long. CDR3 sequence: CASSLSAYEQYF. CDR3 coding DNA: TGTGCCAGCAGCTTAAGCGCCTACGAGCAGTACTTC.

This chain links TRBV10-3 with TRBJ2-7, with 7 bases matching TRBD1. The CDR3 loop spans 14 amino acids. Germline trimming cut 4 bases from V and 5 bases from J; bases unmatched to any gene: 8. Germline V gene sequence: CDR1 ENHRY, CDR2 SYGVKD. The CDR3 sequence is CAISGTGQGDEQYF. The CDR3 DNA reads TGTGCCATCAGTGGGACAGGCCAAGGAGACGAGCAGTACTTC.

V is TRBV19 and J is TRBJ2-1, with TRBD2 identical over 10 bases. Germline assignment: CDR1 LNHDA and CDR2 SQIVND (reference sequence). After removal of 5 bases from V and 12 bases from J, the junction contained 16 bases not matched to a gene. The CDR3 is 16 residues long. The CDR3 spells CASSLYLTSGPPGQFF. DNA for the CDR3: TGTGCCAGTAGTCTCTATCTGACTAGCGGGCCCCCAGGGCAGTTCTTC.

This chain uses TRBV10-2 with TRBJ2-7; 9 nucleotides align to TRBD2. Trimming took 2 bases from V and 4 from J; bases not matched to a gene: 3. Germline V gives CDR1 WSHSY, CDR2 SAAADI. The CDR3 spans 14 residues. CDR3 DNA: TGCGCCAGCAGTGAGCTAGCGGGAATTTACGAGCAGTACTTC. This sequence encodes CASSELAGIYEQYF.

This clone was recorded once. This sequence joins TRBV27 and TRBJ1-4; tentatively, D is TRBD1 (6 bases). Germline V gives CDR1 MNHEY, CDR2 SMNVEV (reference sequence). This CDR3 has 14 amino acids. The V gene lost 7 bases and the J gene lost 2 bases, with 11 bases spanning the gap. Here the CDR3 reads CASTKQGTNEKLFF. The CDR3 DNA is TGTGCCAGCACCAAACAGGGTACTAATGAAAAACTGTTTTTT.

The chain links TRBV6-5 to TRBJ2-6; D might be TRBD2 (5 bases). CDR1 and CDR2 from the germline V gene are MNHEY and SVGAGI. Trimming removed 0 bases from V and 4 bases from J, with 10 bases in between. This CDR3 region has 16 residues. The chain's CDR3 is CASSYSQLAGANVLTF. The CDR3 DNA follows: TGTGCCAGCAGTTACTCCCAATTAGCGGGGGCCAACGTCCTGACTTTC.

This chain links TRBV18 with TRBJ2-3; D remains unclear. CDR3 length: 15 residues. Trimming shortened V by 0 bases and J by 1 base, and 8 bases separated the two germline ends. Germline lookup yields CDR1 KGHSH and CDR2 LQKENI. The CDR3 DNA follows: TGTGCCAGCTCACCACCGGGTAGCCGCACAGATACGCAGTATTTT. Amino acid sequence: CASSPPGSRTDTQYF.

This chain connects TRBV5-6 to TRBJ1-6; D gene uncertain. Trimming shortened V by 4 bases and J by 9 bases, and 11 bases separated the two germline ends. Germline CDR1 reads SGHDT; CDR2 reads YYEEEE. This CDR3 is built from 13 residues. The CDR3: CASSDEQISPLHF. The DNA of the CDR3 is TGTGCCAGCAGCGACGAACAGATTTCACCCCTCCACTTT.

V and J are TRBV11-2 and TRBJ1-1, with TRBD1 matching over 7 bases. The junction had 9 bases not matched to a gene; V was cut back by 4 bases and J by 1 base. The CDR3 has 16 residues. CDR1 and CDR2 (germline): SGHAT, FQNNGV. CDR3 nucleotides: TGTGCCAGCAGCTGGCCCCAAGGGACAGAGAACACTGAAGCTTTCTTT. Translation gives CASSWPQGTENTEAFF.

This clone was seen repeatedly, ten times or more. The genes are TRBV24-1 and TRBJ1-5; 10 nucleotides agree with TRBD1. This CDR3 has 18 residues. Looked up from germline, CDR1 is KGHDR and CDR2 is SFDVKD. The trim removed 5 bases at V and 0 bases at J, leaving 9 bases unmatched. This CDR3 is CATSAGTGVLYSNQPQHF. The CDR3 region has the DNA TGTGCCACCAGTGCGGGGACAGGGGTTCTTTATAGCAATCAGCCCCAGCATTTT.

The V gene is TRBV27, the J gene TRBJ2-7, with 7 positions matching TRBD2. The junction had 7 bases not matched to a gene; V was cut back by 5 bases and J by 0 bases. CDR1 is MNHEY and CDR2 is SMNVEV in the germline V gene (reference sequence). The CDR3 is 15 residues long. The CDR3 region has the DNA TGTGCCAGCAGTCCTAGCGGCCATAGCTCCTACGAGCAGTACTTC. This gives the protein CASSPSGHSSYEQYF.

This chain links TRBV12-3 or TRBV12-4 with TRBJ2-3; D is unresolved. V shed 5 bases and J shed 6 bases, with 6 bases lying between them. The CDR3 is 11 amino acids. CDR3 sequence: CASSRLDTQYF. The DNA of the CDR3 is TGTGCCAGCAGTCGTTTGGATACGCAGTATTTT.

The CDR3 DNA is TGCGCCAGCAGCTTGGCTGTGGGAGCTAATGAAAAACTGTTTTTT. Its translation: CASSLAVGANEKLFF. The chain has TRBV5-1 and TRBJ1-4; D is unclear. Per germline, CDR1 SGHRS and CDR2 YFSETQ. The CDR3 covers 15 residues. V lost 0 bases, J lost 3 bases, and 9 bases lay in between. The full variable domain, rest sourced from reference TRBV5-1 and TRBJ1-4, is KAGVTQTPRYLIKTRGQQVTLSCSPISGHRSVSWYQQTPGQGLQFLFEYFSETQRNKGNFPGRFSGRQFSNSRSEMNVSTLELGDSALYLCASSLAVGANEKLFFGSGTQLSVL.

The sample holds a few counts of this clone. The V call is TRBV27, the J call TRBJ2-7, with D unresolved. CDR1 and CDR2 (germline): MNHEY, SMNVEV (reference sequence). V was trimmed by 0 bases and J by 1 base, leaving 10 bases between them. This CDR3 region has 15 residues. This CDR3 reads CASSLSSGRSYEQYF. The CDR3 coding sequence is TGTGCCAGCAGTTTATCTTCCGGTCGGTCCTACGAGCAGTACTTC.

The chain combines TRBV11-2 with TRBJ2-3; D might be TRBD1 (6 bases). This CDR3 spans 13 amino acids. Germline CDR1 and CDR2: SGHAT and FQNNGV. With 2 bases removed from V and 3 bases from J, the gap between germline ends came to 6 bases. CDR3 nucleotide sequence: TGTGCCAGCAGCTTACAGGGGACAGATACGCAGTATTTT. This gives the protein CASSLQGTDTQYF.

The genes are TRBV28 and TRBJ2-2; 11 bases map to TRBD2. The CDR3 has 15 residues. Germline assignment: CDR1 MDHEN and CDR2 SYDVKM. V gave up 7 bases and J gave up 3 bases; unmatched junction bases: 4. Here the CDR3 DNA reads TGTGCCAGCATCAATAGCGGGAGGGACACCGGGGAGCTGTTTTTT. Protein sequence: CASINSGRDTGELFF. The variable domain in full, completed from reference TRBV28 and TRBJ2-2, reads DVKVTQSSRYLVKRTGEKVFLECVQDMDHENMFWYRQDPGLGLRLIYFSYDVKMKEKGDIPEGYSVSREKKERFSLILESASTNQTSMYLCASINSGRDTGELFFGEGSRLTVL.

The chain recombines TRBV27 with TRBJ2-1; possibly TRBD2 for D (5 bases). The V and J ends lost 2 bases and 4 bases respectively, with 18 bases between them. CDR3 size: 17 residues. Germline values: CDR1 MNHEY, CDR2 SMNVEV (reference sequence). The CDR3 spells CASSLSPGGRTYNEQFF. As DNA, the CDR3 is TGTGCCAGCAGTTTAAGTCCTGGCGGACGGACTTACAATGAGCAGTTCTTC.

V gene TRBV6-4 combines with J gene TRBJ2-2, with 7 bases that match TRBD2. With 6 bases clipped from V and 1 base from J, the junction kept 5 bases outside the gene matches. This CDR3 comprises 15 residues. The germline CDR1 and CDR2 sequences are MRHNA and SNTAGT. The CDR3 sequence: CASRTGLENTGELFF. The DNA of the CDR3 is TGTGCCAGCAGGACCGGACTAGAGAACACCGGGGAGCTGTTTTTT.

This clone was observed once. This chain uses TRBV6-5 with TRBJ1-5; 7 nucleotides agree with TRBD1. The V gene end was trimmed by 0 bases and the J gene end by 3 bases; junction bases not matched to a gene: 5. Looked up from germline, CDR1 is MNHEY and CDR2 is SVGAGI. This CDR3 region has 16 residues. The CDR3 sequence is CASSYSRQGNNQPQHF. The DNA of the CDR3 is TGTGCCAGCAGTTACTCGAGACAGGGCAACAATCAGCCCCAGCATTTT.

This clone was observed once. The rearrangement links TRBV9 to TRBJ2-7; tentatively, D is TRBD2 (5 bases). Germline V gene data show CDR1 as SGDLS and CDR2 as YYNGEE. Deletions cut 2 bases from V and 2 bases from J, with 11 bases between. This CDR3 is 14 amino acids long. The DNA of the CDR3 is TGTGCCAGCAGCGTCGGACTCCGCACCTACGAGCAGTACTTC. Its translation: CASSVGLRTYEQYF.

The DNA for the CDR3 is TGTGCTAGTGGTTTGGTACCCCCGGGACTAGCGAATAATGAGCAGTTCTTC. As protein: CASGLVPPGLANNEQFF. The chain employs TRBV12-5 and TRBJ2-1; 10 bases are a match to TRBD2. J gave up 7 bases and V 0 bases, and 9 bases lay outside the gene matches. Per the germline V gene, CDR1 is LGHNT and CDR2 is FRNRAP. This CDR3 contains 17 residues.

This rearrangement joins TRBV11-2 to TRBJ1-6; possible D gene TRBD1, 5 bases. V lost 5 bases to trimming and J lost 5 bases, with 7 bases between them. Germline CDR1 and CDR2: SGHAT and FQNNGV. This CDR3 comprises 13 residues. CDR3 in amino acids: CASSQGDNSPLHF. CDR3 DNA: TGTGCCAGCAGCCAAGGGGATAATTCACCCCTCCACTTT.